Listed below are T cell receptor beta chains from one sample, sequenced in a study of cytomegalovirus exposure and HLA in healthy donors. The repertoire was sequenced with immunoSEQ multiplex PCR; TCRdb's copy has only in-frame clones and lacks some. The table lists some 200,000 clones, approximately 80% of them singletons. The specimen was PBMCs. The receptors were sampled from a woman aged 45-65 years in good health and CMV-seropositive. Both conserved end residues are trimmed from each CDR3. D genes are given only for firm matches. Where a row states a size, it is once, few, many or the class of an expanded clone; other rows omit it.

size	length	V	D	J	CDR3
NA	13	TRBV6-5	TRBD2	TRBJ2-1	ASSYVAGGPDEQF
NA	12	TRBV4-1	TRBD1	TRBJ2-5	ASSDRGGEETQY
NA	12	TRBV7-9	NA	TRBJ2-7	ASSLVGGGDEQY
NA	15	TRBV4-2	NA	TRBJ2-1	ASSQDRSTGGYNEQF
NA	11	TRBV5-5	NA	TRBJ1-2	ATQEGSTYGYT
NA	11	TRBV9	NA	TRBJ2-3	ASSTGPPDTQY
NA	14	TRBV19	NA	TRBJ2-3	ASSMGQGSSTDTQY
NA	13	TRBV7-3	TRBD1	TRBJ2-7	ASSLNLRDRKEQY
NA	14	TRBV10-3	TRBD2	TRBJ2-1	AIRRGLAGARDEQF
NA	13	TRBV6-6	NA	TRBJ2-3	ASSYDRRHTDTQY
once	11	TRBV6-6	NA	TRBJ1-4	ASSSRGGEKLF